This TCR beta chain originates from a study of vaccination effects on CD4 cells after COVID-19. Study-wide results and caveats: Convalescent post-vaccine spike-reactive clones were mostly newly vaccine-induced. Pronounced clonal contraction occurred in clones induced by infection and by vaccine late after vaccination.

Sequencing used immunoSEQ multiplex PCR; TCRdb keeps in-frame clones, though not all of them. The repertoire holds 63,000 or so clones, with 65% to 85% as singletons. Within the ViraFEST assay, antigen-specific CD4+ T cells underwent expansion with viral peptide pools prior to sequencing. CD4+ T cells were isolated after nine to ten days of culture. This person's SARS-CoV-2 infection, confirmed by PCR, occurred between March and December 2020. Serving as the negative control culture was a pool of HIV-1 Nef peptides. Cells had half their medium changed to IL-2 medium on days 3 and 7. In regard to this clone: Its matching antigen is unknown.

This specimen was CD4+ T cells from PBMCs cultured with HIV peptides, taken before COVID-19 vaccination. Subset meaning: HIV-1 Nef peptide pool negative control/reference culture. The clonotype comes from a human donor who had a prior SARS-CoV-2 infection.

CDR3 in amino acids: CASSETGLNTEAFF. The CDR3 nucleotides are TGTGCCAGCAGCGAGACAGGTTTGAACACTGAAGCTTTCTTT. The chain links TRBV11-1 to TRBJ1-1, with D possibly being TRBD1 (6 bases). Between the trimmed V and J ends, which lost 5 bases and 0 bases, there was a span of 10 bases. The CDR3 is 14 amino acids. Germline lookup yields CDR1 SGHAT and CDR2 FQDESV (reference sequence).